This TCR beta chain was retrieved from a study of regulatory T cells in long-lasting Graves disease. Trimming pared 2 bases from V and 4 bases from J, leaving 4 bases between. Germline lookup yields CDR1 GTSNPN and CDR2 SVGIG (reference sequence). The CDR3 is 11 amino acids. In the case of this clonotype: What it binds is not known.

Findings of the study overall: With a small sample size, accuracy may have been reduced.

Described time point: newly diagnosed GD, antithyroid drugs for less than 3 months. PBMC-extracted RNA yielded the TCR library. Patients met American Thyroid Association criteria for Graves' disease. For TCR beta, libraries came from iRepertoire HTBI primers and Arm-PCR of CDR3 regions. TCRdb reanalysed the multiplex PCR reads using MiXCR and keeps one entry per CDR3 protein. The sample consists of about 310,000 distinct CDR3 sequences, roughly 18% of them appearing once. This chain connects TRBV30 to TRBJ2-3; D not certain. Sequencing used peripheral blood mononuclear cells (PBMCs), obtained at new diagnosis, from a patient treated with antithyroid drugs. This receptor was taken from a female donor with Graves disease. The CDR3 bases are TGTGCCTGGAGTCTACCAGATACGCAGTATTTT. Protein sequence: CAWSLPDTQYF.